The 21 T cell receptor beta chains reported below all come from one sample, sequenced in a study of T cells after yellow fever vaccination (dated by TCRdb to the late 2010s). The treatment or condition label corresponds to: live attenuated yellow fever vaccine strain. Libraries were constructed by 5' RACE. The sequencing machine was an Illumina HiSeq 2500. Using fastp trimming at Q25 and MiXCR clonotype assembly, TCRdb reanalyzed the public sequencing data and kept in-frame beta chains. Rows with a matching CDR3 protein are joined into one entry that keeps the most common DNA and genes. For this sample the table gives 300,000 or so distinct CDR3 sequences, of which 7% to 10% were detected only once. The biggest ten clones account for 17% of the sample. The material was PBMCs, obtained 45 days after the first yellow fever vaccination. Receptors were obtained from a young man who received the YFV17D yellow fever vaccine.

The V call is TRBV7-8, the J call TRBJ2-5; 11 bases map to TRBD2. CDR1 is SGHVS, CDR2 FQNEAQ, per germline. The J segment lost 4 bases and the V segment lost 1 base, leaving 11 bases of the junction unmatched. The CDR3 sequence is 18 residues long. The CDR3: CASSLDTRASGGRETQYF. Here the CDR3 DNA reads TGTGCCAGCAGCTTAGACACCCGGGCTAGCGGGGGGCGAGAGACCCAGTACTTC. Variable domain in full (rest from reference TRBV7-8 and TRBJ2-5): GAGVSQSPRYKVAKRGQDVALRCDPISGHVSLFWYQQALGQGPEFLTYFQNEAQLDKSGLPSDRFFAERPEGSVSTLKIQRTQQEDSAVYLCASSLDTRASGGRETQYFGPGTRLLVL.

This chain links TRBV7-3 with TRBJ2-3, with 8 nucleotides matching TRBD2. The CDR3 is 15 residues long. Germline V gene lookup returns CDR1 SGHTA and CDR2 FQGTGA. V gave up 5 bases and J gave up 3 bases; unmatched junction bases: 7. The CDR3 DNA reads TGTGCCAGCAGCCCCCACGGGGGGGCAACAGATACGCAGTATTTT. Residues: CASSPHGGATDTQYF.

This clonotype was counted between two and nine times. The CDR3 region is CASSGQGGRVREKLFF. The CDR3 DNA reads TGTGCCAGCTCCGGACAGGGAGGGAGGGTACGGGAAAAACTGTTTTTT. V is TRBV27 and J is TRBJ1-4, with 8 nucleotides matching TRBD1. CDR1 is MNHEY, CDR2 SMNVEV, per germline (reference sequence). The length of the CDR3 is 16 residues. J lost 8 bases, V lost 8 bases, and 16 bases had no gene match. The full variable domain, its missing parts supplied by reference TRBV27 and TRBJ1-4, is EAQVTQNPRYLITVTGKKLTVTCSQNMNHEYMSWYRQDPGLGLRQIYYSMNVEVTDKGDVPEGYKVSRKEKRNFPLILESPSPNQTSLYFCASSGQGGRVREKLFFGSGTQLSVL.

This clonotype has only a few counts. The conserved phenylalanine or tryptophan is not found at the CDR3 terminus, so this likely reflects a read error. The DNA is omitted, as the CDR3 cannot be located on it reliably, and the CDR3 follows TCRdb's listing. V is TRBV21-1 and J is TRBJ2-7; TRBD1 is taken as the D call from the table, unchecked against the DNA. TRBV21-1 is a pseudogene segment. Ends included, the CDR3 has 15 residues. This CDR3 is CASSKAGTGGGTHVL.

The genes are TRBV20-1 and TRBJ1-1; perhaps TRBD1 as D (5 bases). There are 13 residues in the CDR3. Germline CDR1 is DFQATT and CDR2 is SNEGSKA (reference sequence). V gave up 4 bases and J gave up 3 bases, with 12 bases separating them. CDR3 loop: CSAKRGRDTEAFF. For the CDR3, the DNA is TGCAGTGCTAAGAGGGGAAGGGACACTGAAGCTTTCTTT.

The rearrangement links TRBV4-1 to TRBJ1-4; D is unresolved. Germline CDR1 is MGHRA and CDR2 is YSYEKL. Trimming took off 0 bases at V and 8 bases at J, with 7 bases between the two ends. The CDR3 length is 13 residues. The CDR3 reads CASSQDIEEKLFF. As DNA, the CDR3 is TGCGCCAGCAGCCAAGATATCGAGGAAAAACTGTTTTTT.

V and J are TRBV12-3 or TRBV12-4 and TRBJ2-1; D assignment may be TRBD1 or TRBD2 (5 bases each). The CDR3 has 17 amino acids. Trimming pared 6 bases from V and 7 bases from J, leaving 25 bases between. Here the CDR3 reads CASRPVGASRSENEQFF. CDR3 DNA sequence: TGTGCCAGCAGGCCGGTTGGGGCTAGCCGATCAGAGAATGAGCAGTTCTTC.

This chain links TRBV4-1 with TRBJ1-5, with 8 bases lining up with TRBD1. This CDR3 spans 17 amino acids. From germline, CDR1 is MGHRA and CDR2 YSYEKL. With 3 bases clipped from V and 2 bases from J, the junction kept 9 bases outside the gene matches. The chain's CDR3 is CASSHDPGQVRNQPQHF. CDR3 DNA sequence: TGCGCCAGCAGCCATGACCCGGGACAGGTGCGCAATCAGCCCCAGCATTTT.

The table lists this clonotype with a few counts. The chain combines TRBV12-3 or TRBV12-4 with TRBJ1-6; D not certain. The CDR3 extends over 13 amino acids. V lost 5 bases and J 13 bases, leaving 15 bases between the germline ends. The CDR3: CASSPPTPAPLHF. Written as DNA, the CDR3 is TGTGCCAGCAGTCCGCCGACCCCGGCGCCCCTCCACTTT.

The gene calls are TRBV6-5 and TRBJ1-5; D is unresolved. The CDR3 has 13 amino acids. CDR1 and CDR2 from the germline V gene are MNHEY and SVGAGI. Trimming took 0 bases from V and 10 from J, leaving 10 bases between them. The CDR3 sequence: CASSYSSGDPQHF. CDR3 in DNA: TGTGCCAGCAGTTACTCTTCTGGCGACCCCCAGCATTTT.

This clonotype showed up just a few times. The CDR3 nucleotides read TGTGCCAGCAGCCATGATGCCGGGACTAGCGGGAACACTAGCACAGATACGCAGTATTTT. Residues: CASSHDAGTSGNTSTDTQYF. The J gene is TRBJ2-3, the V gene TRBV3-1, with 13 bases fitting TRBD2. The V gene's germline CDR1 is LGHDT and CDR2 YNNKEL (reference sequence). The CDR3 has 20 residues. V lost 3 bases and J lost 0; bases outside the gene matches: 12.

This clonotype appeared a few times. CDR3 amino acids: CASRRFGGALLEQFF. The CDR3 nucleotides are TGTGCCAGCAGAAGGTTCGGGGGGGCCTTACTAGAGCAGTTCTTC. This chain connects TRBV5-4 to TRBJ2-1; TRBD2 aligns across 8 bases. The CDR3 extends over 15 amino acids. The V and J ends lost 5 bases and 10 bases, in that order; junction bases with no gene match: 14. Germline V CDR1 and CDR2: SGHNT, YYREEE (reference sequence). The full variable domain, with the rest looked up from reference TRBV5-4 and TRBJ2-1, is ETGVTQSPTHLIKTRGQQVTLRCSSQSGHNTVSWYQQALGQGPQFIFQYYREEENGRGNFPPRFSGLQFPNYSSELNVNALELDDSALYLCASRRFGGALLEQFFGPGTRLTVL.

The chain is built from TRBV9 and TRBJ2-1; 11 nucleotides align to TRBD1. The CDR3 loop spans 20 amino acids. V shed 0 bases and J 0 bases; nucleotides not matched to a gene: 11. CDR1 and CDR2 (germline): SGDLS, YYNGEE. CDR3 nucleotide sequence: TGTGCCAGCAGCGTAGCTGAGGACAGGGGGCGCCTCGTCTCCTACAATGAGCAGTTCTTC. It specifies CASSVAEDRGRLVSYNEQFF.

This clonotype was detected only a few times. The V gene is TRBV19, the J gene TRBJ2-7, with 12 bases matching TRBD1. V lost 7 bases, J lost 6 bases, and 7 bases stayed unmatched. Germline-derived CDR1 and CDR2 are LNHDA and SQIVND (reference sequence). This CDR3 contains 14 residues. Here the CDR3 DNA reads TGTGCCAGTACCGAAGGGACAGGGGGCGGCGAGCAGTACTTC. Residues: CASTEGTGGGEQYF.

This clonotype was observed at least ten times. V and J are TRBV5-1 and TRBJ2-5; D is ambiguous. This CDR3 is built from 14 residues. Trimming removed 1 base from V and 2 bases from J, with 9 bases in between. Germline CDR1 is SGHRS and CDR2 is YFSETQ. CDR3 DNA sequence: TGCGCCAGCAGCTTGCTGCGGATGCAAGAGACCCAGTACTTC. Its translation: CASSLLRMQETQYF.

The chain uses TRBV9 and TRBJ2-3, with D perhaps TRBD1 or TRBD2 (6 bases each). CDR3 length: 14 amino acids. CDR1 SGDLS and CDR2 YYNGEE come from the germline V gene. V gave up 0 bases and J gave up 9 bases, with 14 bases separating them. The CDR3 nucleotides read TGTGCCAGCAGCGTAGCGGGGGCGGGTGGGACGCAGTATTTT. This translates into CASSVAGAGGTQYF.

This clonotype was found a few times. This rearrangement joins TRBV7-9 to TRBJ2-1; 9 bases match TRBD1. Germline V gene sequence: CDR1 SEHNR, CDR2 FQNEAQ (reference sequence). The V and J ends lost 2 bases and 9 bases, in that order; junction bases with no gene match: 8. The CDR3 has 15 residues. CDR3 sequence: CASSLNDRGGGEQFF. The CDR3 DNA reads TGTGCCAGCAGCTTAAACGACAGGGGGGGCGGTGAGCAGTTCTTC.

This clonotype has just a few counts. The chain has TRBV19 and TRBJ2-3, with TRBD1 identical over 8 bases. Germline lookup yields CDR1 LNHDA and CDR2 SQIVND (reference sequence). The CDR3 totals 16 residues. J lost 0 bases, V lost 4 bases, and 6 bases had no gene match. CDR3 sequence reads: CASSTWTGFSTDTQYF. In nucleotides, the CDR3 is TGTGCCAGTAGTACGTGGACAGGGTTTAGCACAGATACGCAGTATTTT. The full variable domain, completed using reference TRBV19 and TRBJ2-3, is DGGITQSPKYLFRKEGQNVTLSCEQNLNHDAMYWYRQDPGQGLRLIYYSQIVNDFQKGDIAEGYSVSREKKESFPLTVTSAQKNPTAFYLCASSTWTGFSTDTQYFGPGTRLTVL.

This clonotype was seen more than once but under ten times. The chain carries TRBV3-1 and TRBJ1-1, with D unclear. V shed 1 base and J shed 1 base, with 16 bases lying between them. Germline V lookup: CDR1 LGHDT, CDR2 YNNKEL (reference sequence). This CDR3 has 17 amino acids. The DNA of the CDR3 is TGTGCCAGCAGCCAAGGCATCCTGGACGATGGGAACACTGAAGCTTTCTTT. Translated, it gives CASSQGILDDGNTEAFF.

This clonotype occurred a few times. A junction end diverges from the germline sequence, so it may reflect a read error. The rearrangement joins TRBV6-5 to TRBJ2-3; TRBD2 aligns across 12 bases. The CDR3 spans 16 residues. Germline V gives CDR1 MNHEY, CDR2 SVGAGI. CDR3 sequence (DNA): TGTGCCAGCAATTACGCTAGCGGGGGGGAAGCAGATACGCAGTATTTT. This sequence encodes CASNYASGGEADTQYF.

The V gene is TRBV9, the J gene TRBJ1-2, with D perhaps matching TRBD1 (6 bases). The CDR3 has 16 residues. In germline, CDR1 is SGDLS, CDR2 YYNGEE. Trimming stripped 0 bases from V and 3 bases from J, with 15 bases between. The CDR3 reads CASSVGSRQGYYGYTF. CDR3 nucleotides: TGTGCCAGCAGCGTAGGTTCTCGGCAGGGGTACTATGGCTACACCTTC.